Below, 27 T cell receptor delta chains from the same sample are listed, as sequenced in a study of gamma-delta T cells after stem cell transplantation. TCRdb re-processed the RT-PCR reads via CATT. The profile shows over 8,500 delta-chain clones, 1% to 1.5% of them singletons. Sequencing used gamma-delta T cells. The receptor set was obtained from a human donor. It is not recorded whose cells these are; they may come from a transplant donor.

In the case of this clone: This DNA's translation differs at residue 4 from TCRdb's protein, which comes from a much larger clone; a read error is likely, and the protein shown is translated from the DNA. The genes are TRDV2 and TRDJ3; TRDD3 might be the D (6 bases). Germline lookup yields CDR1 GEAIGNYY and CDR2 EKD. The length of the CDR3 is 18 residues. The CDR3, as DNA: TGTGCCTGTTACACCGCTGGGGACCGCTCCTGGGACACCCGACAGATGTTTTTC. It specifies CACYTAGDRSWDTRQMFF.

By share of the sample, this clone is medium-sized. Other DNA sequences from this sample encode an identical CDR3 as well. V and J are TRDV2 and TRDJ1; D unresolved. Trimming took off 1 base at V and 1 base at J, with 15 bases between the two ends. Germline assignment: CDR1 GEAIGNYY and CDR2 EKD. CDR3 length equals 16 residues. In DNA, the CDR3 is TGTGCCTGTGACACTTTAGGTCCGGAGCCCACCGATAAACTCATCTTT. This encodes CACDTLGPEPTDKLIF.

This clone was counted a few times. A much larger clone is a single base away; this may be a read error. Other DNA sequences in this sample translate to the same CDR3. The rearrangement uses TRDV2 and TRDJ3, with TRDD3 matching over 8 bases. This CDR3 has 21 residues. CDR1 and CDR2 (germline): GEAIGNYY, EKD. This CDR3 is CACGTPGLGEPVSWDTRQMFF. The CDR3 DNA reads TGTGCCTGTGGCACCCCAGGCCTGGGGGAACCCGTCTCCTGGGACACCCGACAGATGTTTTTC.

This clone was detected a few times. This sequence joins TRDV2 and TRDJ3; 10 bases align to TRDD3. The CDR3 contains 21 residues. Germline assignment: CDR1 GEAIGNYY and CDR2 EKD. The V and J ends lost 0 bases and 0 bases, in that order; junction bases with no gene match: 10. CDR3 residues: CACDTALSGGYSSWDTRQMFF. Here the CDR3 DNA reads TGTGCCTGTGACACCGCCCTCAGTGGGGGATACTCCTCCTGGGACACCCGACAGATGTTTTTC.

This clone is categorized as medium-sized. The chain couples TRDV2 to TRDJ1; D not resolved. The V gene lost 4 bases and the J gene lost 0 bases, with 14 bases spanning the gap. Per germline, CDR1 GEAIGNYY and CDR2 EKD. This CDR3 is 15 amino acids long. CDR3 DNA sequence: TGTGCCTGTGATCCTGTACTGAGATACACCGATAAACTCATCTTT. Translation gives CACDPVLRYTDKLIF.

This clone is judged medium-sized (0.01 to 0.1%). J is TRDJ1 and V is TRDV2; perhaps TRDD3 as D (6 bases). V gave up 5 bases and J gave up 1 base, with 22 bases separating them. Germline V lookup: CDR1 GEAIGNYY, CDR2 EKD. This CDR3 has 17 amino acids. In nucleotides, the CDR3 is TGTGCCTGTGCTGGCCTGGGGACTCCTTTGGTCACCGATAAACTCATCTTT. Translated, it gives CACAGLGTPLVTDKLIF.

Ten or more counts support this clone. V usage is TRDV2 and J usage is TRDJ3; 13 bases are shared with TRDD3. The CDR3 extends over 21 amino acids. Germline CDR1 is GEAIGNYY and CDR2 is EKD. The V and J ends lost 3 bases and 0 bases, in that order; junction bases with no gene match: 10. The CDR3 spells CACDPVLGDTPNSWDTRQMFF. The CDR3 DNA sequence: TGTGCCTGTGACCCTGTACTGGGGGATACGCCGAACTCCTGGGACACCCGACAGATGTTTTTC.

About this clone: TCRdb's entry gives the protein of a much larger clone, which mismatches this DNA's translation at residue 9, likely from a read error; the protein reported here is translated from the DNA. The chain recombines TRDV2 with TRDJ4; TRDD3 agrees at 9 bases. The CDR3 has 15 amino acids. Germline CDR1 GEAIGNYY, CDR2 EKD. V dropped 1 base and J dropped 0; count of bases not matched to a gene: 5. The CDR3 loop reads CACDTLGDGTRPLIF. The CDR3 DNA reads TGTGCCTGTGACACGCTGGGGGATGGCACCAGACCCCTGATCTTT.

This clone was found a few times. The mismatch at residue 6 between this DNA's translation and the TCRdb protein of a much larger clone likely reflects a read error; the protein shown is translated from the DNA. The chain employs TRDV2 and TRDJ1; D perhaps matches TRDD3 (5 bases). The CDR3 runs to 15 residues. Germline V gene sequence: CDR1 GEAIGNYY, CDR2 EKD. V was shortened by 1 base and J by 0 bases, with 11 bases between the two germline ends. In nucleotides, the CDR3 is TGTGCCTGTGACACGGTGGGGCCCAACACCGATAAACTCATCTTT. Translation gives CACDTVGPNTDKLIF.

In this sample, this clone turned up many times. V gene TRDV2 combines with J gene TRDJ1; 13 nucleotides agree with TRDD3. V lost 3 bases to trimming and J lost 0 bases; unmatched junction nucleotides: 9. Per the germline V gene, CDR1 is GEAIGNYY and CDR2 is EKD. This CDR3 has 18 residues. The CDR3 DNA is TGTGCCTGTGACCTACTGGGGGATACGCCCTTGAACACCGATAAACTCATCTTT. Translated: CACDLLGDTPLNTDKLIF.

Concerning this clone: This DNA's translation differs at residue 4 from TCRdb's protein, which comes from a much larger clone; a read error is likely, and the protein shown is translated from the DNA. This chain joins TRDV2 and TRDJ1; TRDD3 matches 9 bases. J gave up 0 bases and V 5 bases, and 9 bases lay outside the gene matches. Germline V gene data show CDR1 as GEAIGNYY and CDR2 as EKD. CDR3 length equals 16 residues. CDR3 loop: CACGPLWGIDTDKLIF. Written as DNA, the CDR3 is TGTGCCTGTGGCCCGTTGTGGGGGATAGACACCGATAAACTCATCTTT.

This clone was seen a handful of times. The rearrangement joins TRDV2 to TRDJ1; D perhaps matches TRDD2 (5 bases). Germline-derived CDR1 and CDR2 are GEAIGNYY and EKD. This CDR3 is 15 amino acids long. Trimming removed 3 bases from V and 0 bases from J, with 13 bases in between. CDR3 sequence reads: CACDSLRTYTDKLIF. Here the CDR3 DNA reads TGTGCCTGTGACTCCCTACGGACCTACACCGATAAACTCATCTTT.

This clone was picked up many times. The V call is TRDV2, the J call TRDJ3; 7 positions agree with TRDD3. J was trimmed by 0 bases and V by 5 bases; bases with no gene match: 9. The V gene's germline CDR1 is GEAIGNYY and CDR2 EKD. The CDR3 extends over 18 amino acids. CDR3 loop: CACVRLGTSSWDTRQMFF. For the CDR3, the DNA is TGTGCCTGTGTCAGACTGGGGACAAGCTCCTGGGACACCCGACAGATGTTTTTC.

This clone was observed a few times. The V gene is TRDV2, the J gene TRDJ1, with TRDD3 matching over 11 bases. This CDR3 has 19 residues. Trimming cost V 1 base and J 4 bases; bases outside gene matches: 16. Germline V CDR1 and CDR2: GEAIGNYY, EKD. CDR3 sequence: CACDTGELGDTNEDDKLIF. The CDR3, as DNA: TGTGCCTGTGACACTGGCGAGCTGGGGGATACAAACGAAGACGATAAACTCATCTTT.

This clone is labeled medium-sized (0.01 to 0.1%). The sample contains more than one DNA sequence encoding this CDR3. The V and J genes are TRDV2 and TRDJ1, with 13 bases matching TRDD3. The J segment lost 4 bases and the V segment lost 0 bases, leaving 4 bases of the junction unmatched. CDR3 length: 16 residues. The germline gives CDR1 GEAIGNYY, CDR2 EKD. CDR3: CACDTLLGDTDDKLIF. CDR3 coding DNA: TGTGCCTGTGACACCTTACTGGGGGATACGGACGATAAACTCATCTTT.

In regard to this clone: A far larger clone is one nucleotide away, so this likely arose from a read error. The identical CDR3 is also encoded by other nucleotide sequences in the sample. This chain links TRDV2 with TRDJ1; D is uncertain. This CDR3 spans 16 amino acids. Germline-derived CDR1 and CDR2 are GEAIGNYY and EKD. This CDR3 is CACDTVGTTYTDKLIF. CDR3 sequence (DNA): TGCGCCTGTGACACCGTAGGGACAACTTACACCGATAAACTCATCTTT.

This clone was counted between two and nine times. TCRdb shows a much larger clone's protein in place of this DNA's translation, and the two differ at residue 3, likely through a read error; the protein shown is translated from the DNA. The chain joins TRDV2 to TRDJ3, with D uncertain. The CDR3 contains 17 residues. Germline assignment: CDR1 GEAIGNYY and CDR2 EKD. Here the CDR3 reads CARDTVHLSWDTRQMFF. CDR3 nucleotides: TGTGCCCGTGACACGGTCCACCTCTCCTGGGACACCCGACAGATGTTTTTC.

With regard to this clone: The mismatch at residue 7 between this DNA's translation and the TCRdb protein of a much larger clone likely reflects a read error; the protein shown is translated from the DNA. The chain has TRDV2 and TRDJ1, with 10 positions matching TRDD3. This CDR3 contains 18 residues. J lost 1 base, V lost 0 bases, and 10 bases had no gene match. CDR1 is GEAIGNYY, CDR2 EKD, per germline. CDR3 coding DNA: TGTGCCTGTGACACCCCTCCTACTGGGGGATTTACCACCGATAAACTCATCTTT. Protein product: CACDTPPTGGFTTDKLIF.

This clone was seen more than once but under ten times. At one end, the junction sequence differs from germline, possibly due to a read error. V usage is TRDV2 and J usage is TRDJ1; possible D gene TRDD3, 6 bases. The germline CDR1 and CDR2 sequences are GEAIGNYY and EKD. This CDR3 comprises 17 residues. CDR3 protein: CACGTVGDPPYTDKLIF. The CDR3 DNA reads TGTGCCTGTGGCACCGTAGGGGATCCCCCGTACACCGATAAACTCATCTTT.

Details on this clone: This likely stems from a read error, as it lies one base from a far larger clone. J is TRDJ1 and V is TRDV2, with TRDD3 matching over 7 bases. Germline CDR1 reads GEAIGNYY; CDR2 reads EKD. V shed 0 bases and J 3 bases; nucleotides not matched to a gene: 24. CDR3 size: 21 residues. In DNA, the CDR3 is TGTGCCTGTGACACCGTCACTTCAGTACTGGGGACAGCCATAGCAGCCGATAAACTCATCTTT. Protein sequence: CACDTVTSVLGTAIAADKLIF.

This clone was counted many times. This likely came from a read error, as a far larger clone is one base away. The genes are TRDV2 and TRDJ3, with D hard to call. Trimming cost V 3 bases and J 0 bases, with 14 bases left between them. CDR1 and CDR2 from the germline V gene are GEAIGNYY and EKD. There are 18 residues in the CDR3. The CDR3 nucleotides read TGTGCCTGTGACGCCGTAGCGGAAAGCTCCTGGGACACCCGACAGATGTTTTTC. Translation gives CACDAVAESSWDTRQMFF.

The sample holds a few counts of this clone. This chain joins TRDV2 and TRDJ3, with 12 bases lining up with TRDD3. V gave up 8 bases and J gave up 0 bases; unmatched junction bases: 16. The CDR3 is made up of 21 amino acids. The germline gives CDR1 GEAIGNYY, CDR2 EKD. Here the CDR3 DNA reads TGTGCCTTCACTCCTCTACTGGGGGATACCCGGAGCTCCTGGGACACCCGACAGATGTTTTTC. Translated: CAFTPLLGDTRSSWDTRQMFF.

This clone was observed a few times. The TCRdb protein, from a much larger clone, departs from this DNA's translation at residue 17, likely by read error; the protein shown derives from the DNA. The chain uses TRDV2 and TRDJ1; 10 bases are a match to TRDD3. This CDR3 has 18 residues. Per germline, CDR1 GEAIGNYY and CDR2 EKD. CDR3 bases: TGTGCCTGTGACACTATCCTACGAGGTCCGGGGGATACGGAAGAACTCACCTTT. It translates to CACDTILRGPGDTEELTF.

CDR3 protein: CACDNLGDTPDKLIF. As DNA, the CDR3 is TGTGCCTGTGACAACCTCGGGGATACCCCCGATAAACTCATCTTT. The chain links TRDV2 to TRDJ1; 8 nucleotides agree with TRDD3. From germline, CDR1 is GEAIGNYY and CDR2 EKD. Trimming removed 2 bases from V and 3 bases from J; junction bases left unmatched: 7. The CDR3 runs 15 residues.

To note about this clone: It differs at one base from a far larger clone, so likely a read error. Other DNA sequences in the sample encode the same CDR3. This chain links TRDV2 with TRDJ1; TRDD3 aligns across 12 bases. CDR1 GEAIGNYY and CDR2 EKD come from the germline V gene. This CDR3 has 17 residues. CDR3 bases: TGTGCCTGTGACACGCTGGGGGATACGGGGCACACCGATAAACTCATCTTC. Amino acid sequence: CACDTLGDTGHTDKLIF.

There are a few counts of this clone. TCRdb assigns this DNA the protein of a much larger clone, which departs from its translation at residue 5; this likely reflects a read error, and the protein shown comes from translating the DNA. The V and J genes are TRDV2 and TRDJ1; 13 nucleotides align to TRDD3. V shed 2 bases, J shed 0 bases, and the junction held 11 bases outside the gene matches. Germline values: CDR1 GEAIGNYY, CDR2 EKD. This CDR3 comprises 19 residues. CDR3 in amino acids: CACDKLLGDTPLNTDKLIF. The CDR3, as DNA: TGTGCCTGTGACAAGCTACTGGGGGATACGCCCTTGAACACCGATAAACTCATCTTT.

This clone was found a few times. A much larger clone differs by one base, so this may be a read error. Other DNA sequences of this sample code for an identical CDR3. The chain is built from TRDV2 and TRDJ1, with TRDD3 matching 12 bases. V shed 3 bases, J shed 4 bases, and the junction held 8 bases outside the gene matches. This CDR3 is built from 16 residues. Germline V lookup: CDR1 GEAIGNYY, CDR2 EKD. The CDR3 loop reads CACDALLGDTGDKLIF. DNA of the CDR3: TGTGCCTGTGACGCCCTACTGGGGGATACTGGCGATAAACTCATCTTT.